This TCR beta chain derives from a study of blood T cell repertoires in COVID-19. Across the whole study: The analysed material was cDNA or gDNA that came from T cells, B-cell-depleted T cells, or PBMCs.

Original processing methods: Reference gene primer amplification yielded estimated nucleated cell counts. The protocol was immunoSEQ multiplex PCR, while the TCRdb copy is restricted to in-frame clones and leaves out a portion. V and J calls and clone size are given by that table; D and trimming were obtained from the DNA. The sample includes fewer than 350,000 clones, around 85% of them seen just once. The TCR originated in a human donor in a cohort sampled during active COVID-19. The sequenced sample was peripheral blood.

The CDR3 bases are TGTGCTAGTGGTTTGGCCAACAGGGACTCCTACAATGAGCAGTTCTTC. It is translated as CASGLANRDSYNEQFF. The rearrangement links TRBV12-5 to TRBJ2-1; a possible D gene is TRBD1 (6 bases). The CDR3 is 16 amino acids. Trimming shortened V by 1 base and J by 0 bases, and 10 bases separated the two germline ends. Germline V gives CDR1 LGHNT, CDR2 FRNRAP.